Detailed here is one TCR beta chain. Its antigen remains unidentified. The table came from immunoSEQ multiplex PCR; TCRdb's copy has only in-frame clones and leaves some out. The sample lists 55,000 to 75,000 clones, over 75% seen once, with around 1% in the top ten. A history of autoimmune disease or systemic immunosuppression excluded patients. The CDR3 covers 15 residues. Germline CDR1 MNHEY, CDR2 SVGAGI. V gave up 4 bases and J gave up 4 bases, with 13 bases separating them. This sample was taken from a study of OX40 agonist ivuxolimab in advanced cancers. Study-wide background: Roughly two fifths of patients had received prior checkpoint inhibitor therapy. One patient with hepatocellular carcinoma and two with cutaneous melanoma, three in all, had partial responses.

Study-level results: Those patients achieving a partial response at 0.1-3.0 mg/kg showed among the lowest clonal expansion.

The chain links TRBV6-5 to TRBJ1-4; tentative D call: TRBD1 (6 bases). This clonotype was sampled from an adult with an advanced solid tumor such as melanoma, head and neck, liver or kidney cancer. Sequencing used CD4+ or CD8+ T cells sorted from blood, obtained in a trial of the OX40 agonist ivuxolimab. The CDR3 sequence: CASSLGGAFNEKLFF. DNA for the CDR3: TGTGCCAGCAGTTTGGGGGGGGCTTTTAATGAAAAACTGTTTTTT.